The 3 T cell receptor beta chains reported below all come from one sample, sequenced in a study of blood T cell repertoires in COVID-19. Sequenced by immunoSEQ multiplex PCR; TCRdb stores in-frame clones only, minus some. The sample holds some 320,000 clones; 85% are singletons and the top ten take approximately 1.9%. The specimen sequenced was PBMCs or T cells enriched from blood (not recorded which). These receptors originate from a woman in her 30s who had been exposed to COVID-19.

Here the CDR3 DNA reads TGTGCCAGCAGAAATAGGGACAAAGAGACCCAGTACTTC. Its translation is CASRNRDKETQYF. This rearrangement joins TRBV27 to TRBJ2-5; TRBD1 might be the D (6 bases). V was clipped by 6 bases and J by 3 bases, with 11 bases between them. Germline assignment: CDR1 MNHEY and CDR2 SMNVEV (reference sequence). This CDR3 contains 13 residues.

This clone was counted a single time. This chain links TRBV28 with TRBJ2-1, with TRBD2 matching 8 bases. The CDR3 covers 14 residues. Germline CDR1 MDHEN, CDR2 SYDVKM. Losses at the gene ends were 5 bases for V and 6 bases for J; bases not matched to a gene: 6. For the CDR3, the DNA is TGTGCCAGCAGTGCCGGACTAGCCTTCAATGAGCAGTTCTTC. This translates into CASSAGLAFNEQFF.

The CDR3 coding sequence is TGTGCCAGCAGTTCCGGGGGGGGCTATGGCTACACCTTC. Translated, it gives CASSSGGGYGYTF. The V and J genes are TRBV25-1 and TRBJ1-2; a weak D match, TRBD1 (5 bases). The germline V gene has CDR1 MGHDK and CDR2 SYGVNS. The V and J ends lost 5 bases and 4 bases respectively, with 11 bases between them. There are 13 residues in the CDR3.